One sample yielded the 7 T cell receptor beta chains listed below, sequenced in a study of blood T cell repertoires in COVID-19. The data were produced by immunoSEQ multiplex PCR, yet TCRdb's version contains in-frame clones alone and is incomplete. The repertoire holds 25,000 to 30,000 clones, with 72% as singletons. The sequenced sample was peripheral blood. Source of these receptors: a boy aged 2 to 10 with active or convalescent COVID-19.

The rearrangement links TRBV27 to TRBJ2-7, with TRBD2 identical over 13 bases. The CDR3 has 18 amino acids. The germline V gene has CDR1 MNHEY and CDR2 SMNVEV (reference sequence). The V and J ends lost 3 bases and 0 bases, in that order; junction bases with no gene match: 8. In DNA, the CDR3 is TGTGCCAGCAGTTTTAAGACTAGCGGGAGGTGGAGCTCCTACGAGCAGTACTTC. Its protein product is CASSFKTSGRWSSYEQYF.

This clone was recorded many times. The chain has TRBV7-2 and TRBJ2-5; TRBD1 agrees at 10 bases. This CDR3 comprises 17 residues. The germline V gene encodes CDR1 SGHTA and CDR2 FQGNSA. V trimming: 0 bases; J trimming: 3 bases; junction bases outside the gene matches: 7. The CDR3 protein is CASSLAPVGTGEETQYF. The DNA of the CDR3 is TGTGCCAGCAGCTTAGCGCCAGTGGGGACAGGGGAAGAGACCCAGTACTTC.

The chain carries TRBV3-1 (or the pseudogene TRBV3-2) and TRBJ1-2; unclear D gene. Germline CDR1 LGHDT, CDR2 YNNKEL (reference sequence). Deletions cut 4 bases from V and 4 bases from J, with 16 bases between. CDR3 length equals 15 residues. CDR3 sequence: CASSPSISTGYGYTF. The CDR3 DNA sequence: TGTGCCAGCAGCCCCTCAATTTCGACGGGCTATGGCTACACCTTC.

This chain joins TRBV7-4 and TRBJ2-2; D is ambiguous. The CDR3 is 13 residues long. Per germline, CDR1 SGHVT and CDR2 SQSDAQ. Between the trimmed V and J ends, which lost 2 bases and 4 bases, there was a span of 5 bases. Here the CDR3 reads CASSLSGTGELFF. CDR3 coding DNA: TGTGCCAGCAGCTTATCGGGCACCGGGGAGCTGTTTTTT.

This chain links TRBV30 with TRBJ1-2; TRBD1 matches at 9 bases. With V trimmed by 3 bases and J by 3 bases, 8 bases remained unmatched. Germline CDR1 is GTSNPN and CDR2 is SVGIG (reference sequence). The CDR3 is 15 residues long. The CDR3 bases are TGTGCCTGGAGGAACCGGGACAGGGACTACTATGGCTACACCTTC. Translating it yields CAWRNRDRDYYGYTF.

The rearrangement uses TRBV27 and TRBJ2-2, with TRBD2 identical over 11 bases. V lost 0 bases and J lost 7; bases outside the gene matches: 4. CDR1 and CDR2 from the germline V gene are MNHEY and SMNVEV (reference sequence). CDR3 length: 16 amino acids. CDR3 sequence reads: CASSLSSGGADGELFF. DNA of the CDR3: TGTGCCAGCAGTTTATCTAGCGGGGGGGCGGACGGGGAGCTGTTTTTT.

DNA of the CDR3: TGTGCCAGCAGTGTGGGGCTAGCGGGAGATTCCTACGAGCAGTACTTC. This encodes CASSVGLAGDSYEQYF. The rearrangement uses TRBV25-1 and TRBJ2-7, with 10 bases aligning to TRBD2. The CDR3 totals 16 residues. From germline, CDR1 is MGHDK and CDR2 SYGVNS. Losses at the gene ends were 4 bases for V and 1 base for J; bases not matched to a gene: 7.